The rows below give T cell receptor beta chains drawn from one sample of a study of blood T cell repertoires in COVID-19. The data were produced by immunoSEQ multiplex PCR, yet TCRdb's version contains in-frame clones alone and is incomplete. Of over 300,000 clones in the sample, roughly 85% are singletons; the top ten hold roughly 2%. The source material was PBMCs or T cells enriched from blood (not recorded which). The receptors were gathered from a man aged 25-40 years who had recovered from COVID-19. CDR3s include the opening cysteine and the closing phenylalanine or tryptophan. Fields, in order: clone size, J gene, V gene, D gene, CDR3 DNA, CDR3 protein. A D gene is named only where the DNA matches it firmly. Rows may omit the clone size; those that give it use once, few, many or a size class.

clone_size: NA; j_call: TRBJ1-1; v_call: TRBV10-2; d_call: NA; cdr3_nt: TGCGCCAGCAGTGACGGGGGCACTGAAGCTTTCTTT; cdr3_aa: CASSDGGTEAFF
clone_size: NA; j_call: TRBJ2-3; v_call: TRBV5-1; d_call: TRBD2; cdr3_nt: TGCGCCAGCAGCTTGGAGGGGTGGAGCGGGGCCCCCCCGGACACGCAGTATTTT; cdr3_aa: CASSLEGWSGAPPDTQYF
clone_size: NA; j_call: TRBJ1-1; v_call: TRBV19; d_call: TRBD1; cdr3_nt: TGTGCCAGTAGTAGGACAGGGGAAGCTTTCTTT; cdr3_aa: CASSRTGEAFF
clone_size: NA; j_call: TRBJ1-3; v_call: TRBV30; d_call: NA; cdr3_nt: TGTGCCCGCGCCCGGACAGCTGGAAACACCATATATTTT; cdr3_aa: CARARTAGNTIYF
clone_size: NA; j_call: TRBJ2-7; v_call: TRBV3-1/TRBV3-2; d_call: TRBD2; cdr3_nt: TGTGCCAGCAGCCGAGGACTAGCGGGGGAATACGAGCAGTACTTC; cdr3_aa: CASSRGLAGEYEQYF
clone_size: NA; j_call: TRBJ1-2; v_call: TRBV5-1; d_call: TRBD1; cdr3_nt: TGCGCCAGCAGCGAGGGGGACAGGATAACCCACTATGGCTACACCTTC; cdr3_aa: CASSEGDRITHYGYTF
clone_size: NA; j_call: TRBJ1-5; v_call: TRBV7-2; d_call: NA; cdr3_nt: TGTGCCAGCAGCTTAAGGGGGAATCAGCCCCAGCATTTT; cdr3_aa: CASSLRGNQPQHF
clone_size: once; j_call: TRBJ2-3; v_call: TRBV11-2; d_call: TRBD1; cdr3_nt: TGTGCCAGCGTACAGGGGGGATCGGCGGATACGCAGTATTTT; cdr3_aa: CASVQGGSADTQYF
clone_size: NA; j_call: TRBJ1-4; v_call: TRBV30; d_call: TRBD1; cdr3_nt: TGTGCCTGGAATGAGGACAGGGGCTATGAAAAACTGTTTTTT; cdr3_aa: CAWNEDRGYEKLFF
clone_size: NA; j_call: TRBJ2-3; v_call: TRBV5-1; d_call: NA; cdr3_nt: TGCGCCAGCAGCTTTGGAGGCACAGATACGCAGTATTTT; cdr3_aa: CASSFGGTDTQYF
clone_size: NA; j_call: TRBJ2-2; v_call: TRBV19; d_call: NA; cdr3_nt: TGTGCCAGTATGGAGGGTGGGTACACCGGGGAGCTGTTTTTT; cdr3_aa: CASMEGGYTGELFF
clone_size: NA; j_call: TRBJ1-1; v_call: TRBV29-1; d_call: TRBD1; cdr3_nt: TGCAGCGTTGAGCGACAGGGATACACTGAAGCTTTCTTT; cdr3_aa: CSVERQGYTEAFF
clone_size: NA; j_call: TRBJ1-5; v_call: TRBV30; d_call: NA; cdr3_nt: TGTGCCTGGAGTACATCGATTGGGGGGTACGGCAATCAGCCCCAGCATTTT; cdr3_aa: CAWSTSIGGYGNQPQHF
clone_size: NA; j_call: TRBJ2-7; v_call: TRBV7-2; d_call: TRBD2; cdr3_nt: TGTGCCAGCAGCTTAGCCGGTGCGGGGGGCACCTACGAGCAGTACTTC; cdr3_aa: CASSLAGAGGTYEQYF
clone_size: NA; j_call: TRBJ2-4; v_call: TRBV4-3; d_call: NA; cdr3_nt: TGCGCCAGCAGCCAAGATCCGGGAACAATGAACATTCAGTACTTC; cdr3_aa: CASSQDPGTMNIQYF
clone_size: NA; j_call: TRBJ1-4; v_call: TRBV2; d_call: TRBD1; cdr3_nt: TGTGCCAGCAGTTTACCGGGACAGGGAGAAAAACTGTTTTTT; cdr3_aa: CASSLPGQGEKLFF
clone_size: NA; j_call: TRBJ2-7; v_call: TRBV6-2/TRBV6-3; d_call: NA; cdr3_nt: TGTGCCAGCAGTCCGGTAACTACGACCTACGAGCAGTACTTC; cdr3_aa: CASSPVTTTYEQYF
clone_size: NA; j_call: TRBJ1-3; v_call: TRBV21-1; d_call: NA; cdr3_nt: TGTGCCAGCAGCTGCCGGACAGGGGTCTCTGGAAACACCATATATTTT; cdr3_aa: CASSCRTGVSGNTIYF
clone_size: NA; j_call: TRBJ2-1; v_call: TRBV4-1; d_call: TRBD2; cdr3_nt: TGCGCCAGCAGCCCTTGGGGGACTACGAATGAGGGGCAGTTCTTC; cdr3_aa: CASSPWGTTNEGQFF
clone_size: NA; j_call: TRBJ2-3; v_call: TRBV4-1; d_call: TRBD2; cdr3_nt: TGCGCCAGCAGCCAAGATACGGGACTAGCGGGGGGGACTAGCACAGATACGCAGTATTTT; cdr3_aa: CASSQDTGLAGGTSTDTQYF
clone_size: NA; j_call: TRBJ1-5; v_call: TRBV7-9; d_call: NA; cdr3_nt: TGTGCCAGCAGCCCCGGGACATTCACTAGCAATCAGCCCCAGCATTTT; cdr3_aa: CASSPGTFTSNQPQHF
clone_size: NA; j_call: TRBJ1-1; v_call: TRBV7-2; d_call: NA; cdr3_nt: TGTGCCAGCAGCTTAGGACTAGAGGTCAACACTGAAGCTTTCTTT; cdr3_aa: CASSLGLEVNTEAFF
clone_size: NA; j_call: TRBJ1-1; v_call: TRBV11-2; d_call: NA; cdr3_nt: TGTGCCAGCAGCTTATGGCCCACTGAAGCTTTCTTT; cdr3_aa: CASSLWPTEAFF
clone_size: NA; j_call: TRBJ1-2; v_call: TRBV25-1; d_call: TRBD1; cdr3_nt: TGTGCCAGTAGTCCCGGGACAGCCTATGGCTACACCTTC; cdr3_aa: CASSPGTAYGYTF
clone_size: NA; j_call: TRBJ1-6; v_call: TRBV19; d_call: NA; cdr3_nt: TGTGCCACGGGGGTGGTAGATCGGGCTTCACCCCTCCACTTT; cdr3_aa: CATGVVDRASPLHF
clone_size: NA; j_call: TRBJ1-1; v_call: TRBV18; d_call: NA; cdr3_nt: TGTGCCAGCTCACTAGGGGAGGACACTGAAGCTTTCTTT; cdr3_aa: CASSLGEDTEAFF
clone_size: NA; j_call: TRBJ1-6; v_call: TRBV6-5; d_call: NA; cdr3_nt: TGTGCCAGCGACAGCTTCGGCAATTCACCCCTCCACTTT; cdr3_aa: CASDSFGNSPLHF
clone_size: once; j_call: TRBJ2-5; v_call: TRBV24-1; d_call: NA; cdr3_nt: TGTGCCACCAGTGGGCCAGGGCACAGGAATCAAGAGACCCAGTACTTC; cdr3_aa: CATSGPGHRNQETQYF
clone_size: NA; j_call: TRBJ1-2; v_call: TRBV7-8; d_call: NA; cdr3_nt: TGTGCCAGCAGCTTAGCCGCAGGGCCAGGGGAAGGCTACACCTTC; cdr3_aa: CASSLAAGPGEGYTF
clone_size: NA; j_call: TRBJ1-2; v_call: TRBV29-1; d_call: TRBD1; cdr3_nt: TGCAGCGTAACAACAGGGGAGGGCTACACCTTC; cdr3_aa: CSVTTGEGYTF
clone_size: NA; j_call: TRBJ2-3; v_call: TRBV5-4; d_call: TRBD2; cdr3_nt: TGTGCCAGCATTCGGCGGGGGGGGAGCACAGATACGCAGTATTTT; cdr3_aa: CASIRRGGSTDTQYF
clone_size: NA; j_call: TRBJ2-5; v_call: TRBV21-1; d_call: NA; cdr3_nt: TGTGCCAGCGTGACTAGCGAAAATGTGGTCCAAGAGACCCAGTACTTC; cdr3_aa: CASVTSENVVQETQYF
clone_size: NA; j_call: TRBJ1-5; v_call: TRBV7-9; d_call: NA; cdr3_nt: TGTGCCAGCAGCTTAGCCTGGGAGGGGCACACTCCCCAGCATTTT; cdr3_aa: CASSLAWEGHTPQHF
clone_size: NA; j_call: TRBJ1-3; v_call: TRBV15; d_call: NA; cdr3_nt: TGTGCCACCAGCAGAGATCTAGGAGGATTCCCCTCTGGAAACACCATATATTTT; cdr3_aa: CATSRDLGGFPSGNTIYF
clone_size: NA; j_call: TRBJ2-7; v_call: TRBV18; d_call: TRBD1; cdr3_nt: TGTGCCAGCTCACCACGGGACAGCTCCTACGAGCAGTACTTC; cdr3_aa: CASSPRDSSYEQYF
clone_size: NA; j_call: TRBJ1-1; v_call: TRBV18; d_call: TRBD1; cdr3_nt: TGTGCCAGCTCCCACGGACAGGGGATTATGAACACTGAAGCTTTCTTT; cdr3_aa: CASSHGQGIMNTEAFF
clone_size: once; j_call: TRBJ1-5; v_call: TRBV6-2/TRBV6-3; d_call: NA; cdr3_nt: TGTGCCAGCAGCCCTACCCGACTCACACAGGGCCCGGGCTATAGCAATCAGCCCCAGCATTTT; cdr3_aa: CASSPTRLTQGPGYSNQPQHF
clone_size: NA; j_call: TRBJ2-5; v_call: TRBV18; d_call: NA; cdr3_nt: TGTGCCAGCTCCCAAAACGAGCGGACGATTATGGAGACCCAGTACTTC; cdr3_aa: CASSQNERTIMETQYF
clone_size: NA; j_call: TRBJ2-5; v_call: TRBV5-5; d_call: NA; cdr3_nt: TGTGCCAGCGCCCTGGCGGCGGGGCCAGAGACCCAGTACTTC; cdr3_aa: CASALAAGPETQYF
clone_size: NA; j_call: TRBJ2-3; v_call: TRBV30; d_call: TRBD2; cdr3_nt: TGTGCCTGGAGGCTGGTTGCGGGGGGGCCCGGAGATACGCAGTATTTT; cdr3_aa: CAWRLVAGGPGDTQYF
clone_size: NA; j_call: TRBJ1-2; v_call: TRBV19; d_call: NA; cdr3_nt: TGTGCCAGTAGTATCGACAGTAACTATGGCTACACCTTC; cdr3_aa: CASSIDSNYGYTF